This T cell receptor (beta chain) appears in the sequencing data of a study of radiation and T cells in renal cell carcinoma. The repertoire was sequenced with immunoSEQ multiplex PCR; TCRdb's copy has only in-frame clones and lacks some. Of 60,000 to 65,000 clones detected, roughly four fifths appear once; the ten largest clones hold about 6.8%. Time point described: blood 2 weeks post-SBRT. Treatment denoted: 15 Gy SBRT to primary tumor, nephrectomy 4 weeks later. The TCR originated in a man in his sixties with renal cell carcinoma. The specimen comprised blood, sampled from a patient whose treatment included radiotherapy and nephrectomy.

CDR3 DNA sequence: TGTGCCAGCAGCACAACTGTCAGGAATGAAAAACTGTTTTTT. Encoded protein: CASSTTVRNEKLFF. The chain employs TRBV5-6 and TRBJ1-4; D not certain. Trimming pared 4 bases from V and 5 bases from J, leaving 12 bases between. CDR1 and CDR2 (germline): SGHDT, YYEEEE. The CDR3 extends over 14 amino acids.